A selection of T cell receptor beta chains follows, all from one sample in a study of control samples from healthy donors and cancer patients. The table came from immunoSEQ multiplex PCR; TCRdb's copy has only in-frame clones and leaves some out. The table includes around 110,000 clones, over 90% detected once. The sample was blood. These receptors were taken from a man aged 25 to 40 in good health. CDR3s include the opening cysteine and the closing phenylalanine or tryptophan. D genes are given only for firm matches. Some rows have no size entry. The others give once, few or many, or a class for an expanded clone.

v_call	j_call	d_call	clone_size	cdr3_nt	cdr3_aa
TRBV19	TRBJ1-5	-	-	TGTGCCAGTACGGACAGACGATATAGCAATCAGCCCCAGCATTTT	CASTDRRYSNQPQHF
TRBV2	TRBJ2-7	-	-	TGTGCCAGCAAAGAAGGGCAGGCCGCCTACGAGCAGTACTTC	CASKEGQAAYEQYF
TRBV12-3/TRBV12-4	TRBJ2-5	-	-	TGTGCCAGCAGTCCCTCATGGCGGGAGACCCAGTACTTC	CASSPSWRETQYF
TRBV19	TRBJ1-1	-	-	TGTGCCAGTAGTCTAGGCAGGCGAGACACTGAAGCTTTCTTT	CASSLGRRDTEAFF
TRBV5-1	TRBJ2-3	-	-	TGCGCCAGCAGCTTAACAGGCACAGATACGCAGTATTTT	CASSLTGTDTQYF
TRBV9	TRBJ1-5	-	few	TGTGCCAGCAGCCTTAATAGCAATCAGCCCCAGCATTTT	CASSLNSNQPQHF
TRBV6-4	TRBJ2-1	-	-	TGTGCCAGCAGTGACCGGGGGGCATTCAACAATGAGCAGTTCTTC	CASSDRGAFNNEQFF
TRBV19	TRBJ1-1	TRBD1	-	TGTGCCAGTAGGACAGGGATAGAACAACCCAAGAACACTGAAGCTTTCTTT	CASRTGIEQPKNTEAFF
TRBV2	TRBJ2-5	TRBD2	-	TGTGCCAGCAGTGTCACGACTAGCGGAGAGACCCAGTACTTC	CASSVTTSGETQYF
TRBV7-3	TRBJ1-1	-	-	TGTGCCAGCAGCACCACAGGGATCACTGAAGCTTTCTTT	CASSTTGITEAFF
TRBV7-9	TRBJ2-7	TRBD2	-	TGTGCCAGCAGCGGACCGGGACTAGCGGGGAGAGAGCAGTACTTC	CASSGPGLAGREQYF
TRBV29-1	TRBJ2-1	-	-	TGCAGCGTTGGGGCGGGGGCCGACTCCTACAATGAGCAGTTCTTC	CSVGAGADSYNEQFF
TRBV1	TRBJ2-2	-	-	TGCACCAGCAGCGCACATGTGTTAGGGAGCGGGGAGCTGTTTTTT	CTSSAHVLGSGELFF
TRBV7-9	TRBJ1-2	-	-	TGTGCCGGGGGACCTTCTAACTATGGCTACACCTTC	CAGGPSNYGYTF
TRBV6-5	TRBJ1-1	-	-	TGTGCCAGCAGTTACTCAGGGGGGAACACTGAAGCTTTCTTT	CASSYSGGNTEAFF
TRBV6-5	TRBJ1-1	-	-	TGTGCCAGCAGGGCATTACAGGCCAACATTGAAGCTTTCTTT	CASRALQANIEAFF
TRBV2	TRBJ2-1	TRBD1	-	TGTGCCAGCAATCCGGGACAGGGGGCATACAATGAGCAGTTCTTC	CASNPGQGAYNEQFF
TRBV28	TRBJ2-6	-	-	TGTGCCAGCTTCACCGGGACCCTTGGCTCTGGGGCCAACGTCCTGACTTTC	CASFTGTLGSGANVLTF
TRBV5-4	TRBJ2-3	-	-	TGTGCCAGCAGCTTGGTCCTAGCCGGGCCAGATACGCAGTATTTT	CASSLVLAGPDTQYF
TRBV5-6	TRBJ1-3	TRBD1	-	TGTGCCAGCAGCTTTGGCAGGGGGAGTGGAAACACCATATATTTT	CASSFGRGSGNTIYF
TRBV5-4	TRBJ2-2	-	-	TGTGCCAGCAGCCGCCCCATAGGACTCAAGGGGAACACCGGGGAGCTGTTTTTT	CASSRPIGLKGNTGELFF
TRBV5-8	TRBJ1-5	-	-	TGTGCCAGCAGCTTGGGGAGACACCTTAGCAATCAGCCCCAGCATTTT	CASSLGRHLSNQPQHF
TRBV5-1	TRBJ1-1	-	-	TGCGCCACCAACAAGGACTCAAACACTGAAGCTTTCTTT	CATNKDSNTEAFF
TRBV14	TRBJ2-5	-	-	TGTGCCAGCAGCCAAGATTCCAGGGTGGCCCAGTACTTC	CASSQDSRVAQYF
TRBV24-1	TRBJ2-2	-	many	TGTGCCACCAGTGACCAGCTGCCTGGACAGCCGAACACCGGGGAGCTGTTTTTT	CATSDQLPGQPNTGELFF
TRBV2	TRBJ1-5	-	once	TGTGCCAGCAGTGTGTGGGGGCCCAATCAGCCCCAGCATTTT	CASSVWGPNQPQHF
TRBV9	TRBJ2-6	-	-	TGTGCCAGCACTAACAGGGCTTGGCCTGGGGCCAACGTCCTGACTTTC	CASTNRAWPGANVLTF
TRBV7-8	TRBJ2-1	-	once	TGTGCCAGCAGCTTATTAGGAGAATATGAGCAGTTCTTC	CASSLLGEYEQFF
TRBV7-2	TRBJ1-2	-	-	TGTGCCAGCAGCTTACAGGGGAACGACTATGGCTACACCTTC	CASSLQGNDYGYTF
TRBV19	TRBJ2-3	TRBD1	-	TGTGCCAGTAGTCCTGACAGGGCCGGCACAGATACGCAGTATTTT	CASSPDRAGTDTQYF